This section outlines one T cell receptor beta chain sequence together with its context. The sample comes from a study of blood T cell repertoires in COVID-19. The overall study: From T cells, B-cell-depleted T cells, or PBMCs came the material, which was cDNA or gDNA.

This table comes from immunoSEQ multiplex PCR, and its TCRdb copy is limited to in-frame clones, with some not included. This table holds 250,000 to 300,000 clones, 81% found once. The origin of this receptor is an older woman with active or convalescent COVID-19. The material sequenced was peripheral blood.

As DNA, the CDR3 is TGCGCCAGCAGCTTCGGGGGGGCAGATACGCAGTATTTT. Its protein product is CASSFGGADTQYF. The chain recombines TRBV5-1 with TRBJ2-3, with 8 bases that match TRBD2. The CDR3 consists of 13 residues. The J segment lost 4 bases and the V segment lost 2 bases, leaving 0 bases of the junction unmatched. Germline assignment: CDR1 SGHRS and CDR2 YFSETQ.